This passage covers 15 T cell receptor beta chains from one sample sequenced in a study of OX40 agonist ivuxolimab in advanced cancers. Generated by immunoSEQ multiplex PCR, the TCRdb table keeps only in-frame clones and is missing some. The table has around 5,200 clones, less than 70% seen once; the top ten hold roughly two thirds. The specimen was CD4+ or CD8+ T cells sorted from blood, collected in a trial of the OX40 agonist ivuxolimab. These receptors came from an adult with an advanced solid tumor such as melanoma, head and neck, liver or kidney cancer.

The chain combines TRBV2 with TRBJ2-3, with D possibly TRBD2 on 5 matching bases. Trimming shortened V by 10 bases and J by 4 bases, and 18 bases separated the two germline ends. Germline V CDR1 and CDR2: SNHLY, FYNNEI. This CDR3 contains 14 residues. The CDR3 sequence: CATLQAAFPDTQYF. The CDR3 region has the DNA TGTGCCACCCTCCAAGCGGCCTTCCCAGATACGCAGTATTTT.

The count of this clone is one. V is TRBV7-9 and J is TRBJ2-7; 9 bases are a match to TRBD1. This CDR3 contains 14 residues. Germline lookup yields CDR1 SEHNR and CDR2 FQNEAQ (reference sequence). Trimming removed 6 bases from V and 6 bases from J; junction bases left unmatched: 9. CDR3 protein: CASRLGQGESEQYF. CDR3 nucleotide sequence: TGTGCCAGCAGACTGGGACAGGGAGAGTCCGAGCAGTACTTC.

The rearrangement joins TRBV5-1 to TRBJ2-7; D gene unclear. Germline CDR1 reads SGHRS; CDR2 reads YFSETQ. Between the trimmed V and J ends, which lost 0 bases and 5 bases, there was a span of 6 bases. The CDR3 is made up of 12 amino acids. CDR3 sequence (DNA): TGCGCCAGCAGCTTGGGGTCACACGAGCAGTACTTC. This codes for CASSLGSHEQYF. The whole variable domain, filled in from reference TRBV5-1 and TRBJ2-7, reads KAGVTQTPRYLIKTRGQQVTLSCSPISGHRSVSWYQQTPGQGLQFLFEYFSETQRNKGNFPGRFSGRQFSNSRSEMNVSTLELGDSALYLCASSLGSHEQYFGPGTRLTVT.

This rearrangement joins TRBV2 to TRBJ2-4, with 8 positions matching TRBD2. CDR3 length equals 17 residues. Germline V gene sequence: CDR1 SNHLY, CDR2 FYNNEI. The J segment lost 0 bases and the V segment lost 6 bases, leaving 10 bases of the junction unmatched. CDR3 sequence: CASSDSLAGGAKNIQYF. The DNA for the CDR3 is TGTGCCAGCAGCGATTCTCTTGCGGGGGGAGCCAAAAACATTCAGTACTTC.

This clone is termed hyperexpanded. The rearrangement uses TRBV4-1 and TRBJ1-2; no clear D. Trimming stripped 7 bases from V and 0 bases from J, with 15 bases between. In germline, CDR1 is MGHRA, CDR2 YSYEKL. The CDR3 is 15 residues long. CDR3 region: CASKEEELANYGYTF. The CDR3 region has the DNA TGCGCCAGCAAGGAGGAGGAGTTAGCTAACTATGGCTACACCTTC.

The rearrangement uses TRBV5-1 and TRBJ2-1; tentatively, D is TRBD2 (5 bases). The germline V and J ends were trimmed by 1 base and 7 bases, with 12 bases remaining between them. Per germline, CDR1 SGHRS and CDR2 YFSETQ. This CDR3 region has 14 residues. This CDR3 is CASSLLGGGNEQFF. The CDR3 nucleotides are TGCGCCAGCAGCTTGTTGGGTGGAGGTAATGAGCAGTTCTTC.

The chain employs TRBV5-1 and TRBJ2-7; tentative D call: TRBD2 (7 bases). The CDR3 extends over 15 amino acids. Trimming shortened V by 4 bases and J by 2 bases, and 16 bases separated the two germline ends. Germline values: CDR1 SGHRS, CDR2 YFSETQ. CDR3 loop: CASSPRGGGPYEQYF. The CDR3 bases are TGCGCCAGCAGCCCCAGGGGCGGGGGACCCTACGAGCAGTACTTC.

J is TRBJ2-7 and V is TRBV7-8, with D maybe TRBD1 (5 bases). V dropped 0 bases and J dropped 6 bases, with 9 bases sitting between them. The CDR3 is 13 residues long. Germline-derived CDR1 and CDR2 are SGHVS and FQNEAQ. CDR3 nucleotide sequence: TGTGCCAGCAGCTTAGCGACAGACGTCGAGCAGTACTTC. Its protein is CASSLATDVEQYF.

This clone was counted a few times. The genes are TRBV21-1 and TRBJ1-5. TRBV21-1 is assigned pseudogene status. There are 16 residues in the CDR3. The CDR3 nucleotides are TGTGCCAGCAGCAAAGTGGGGTCAGTGGGTAATCAGCCCCAGCATTTT. Encoded protein: CASSKVGSVGNQPQHF.

Comments on this clone: Other nucleotide sequences in the sample specify the same CDR3. J is TRBJ1-1 and V is TRBV7-9; 9 bases fit TRBD1. Germline CDR1 is SEHNR and CDR2 is FQNEAQ (reference sequence). The CDR3 consists of 14 residues. The junction had 4 bases not matched to a gene; V was cut back by 3 bases and J by 5 bases. CDR3 amino acids: CASSFGQGRTEAFF. The CDR3 DNA reads as TGTGCCAGCAGCTTCGGACAGGGGAGGACTGAAGCTTTCTTT.

This rearrangement joins TRBV14 to TRBJ2-1; D gene ambiguous. The V gene lost 4 bases and the J gene lost 9 bases, with 13 bases spanning the gap. Germline V lookup: CDR1 SGHDN, CDR2 FVKESK. There are 13 residues in the CDR3. The CDR3: CASSLMTWGEQFF. CDR3 DNA: TGTGCCAGCAGCCTAATGACATGGGGTGAGCAGTTCTTC.

This clone was seen just once. The chain carries TRBV11-2 and TRBJ2-3, with D possibly being TRBD2 (7 bases). Germline loops: CDR1 SGHAT, CDR2 FQNNGV. There are 15 residues in the CDR3. Trimming removed 5 bases at V and 3 bases at J, with 15 bases between. The CDR3 sequence is CASSPTGGGTDTQYF. CDR3 sequence (DNA): TGTGCCAGCAGCCCAACGGGGGGCGGAACAGATACGCAGTATTTT.

The chain employs TRBV4-3 and TRBJ2-7, with 8 nucleotides matching TRBD2. Germline V gene sequence: CDR1 LGHNA, CDR2 YSLEER. This CDR3 is 15 amino acids long. With 2 bases clipped from V and 2 bases from J, the junction kept 5 bases outside the gene matches. CDR3 in amino acids: CASSQNLAGTYEQYF. As DNA, the CDR3 is TGCGCCAGCAGCCAAAATTTAGCGGGGACCTACGAGCAGTACTTC.

As DNA, the CDR3 is TGTGCCAGCACTCCCTCCCCCGGGAATACTGAAGCTTTCTTT. Translating it yields CASTPSPGNTEAFF. The gene calls are TRBV6-4 and TRBJ1-1; no clear D. Trimming took off 7 bases at V and 5 bases at J, with 17 bases between the two ends. CDR3 length: 14 residues. Germline assignment: CDR1 MRHNA and CDR2 SNTAGT.

The chain joins TRBV7-9 to TRBJ2-5, with no clear D. There are 14 residues in the CDR3. The V and J ends lost 2 bases and 2 bases respectively, with 9 bases between them. Germline CDR1 is SEHNR and CDR2 is FQNEAQ (reference sequence). CDR3 nucleotide sequence: TGTGCCAGCAGCTTACTGGGTGGGCAAGAGACCCAGTACTTC. Its translation: CASSLLGGQETQYF.